This T cell receptor beta chain originates from a study of T cells in Graves' hyperthyroidism and ophthalmopathy. Concerning this clonotype: Antigen unknown.

Ophthalmopathy in the patients scored at least 3 on Clinical Activity Score and at least 4 on NOSPECS grade, lasting under 3 months. Clinicians diagnosed patients from clinical symptoms, serum thyroxine and TRAb, thyroid ultrasound and orbital computed tomography. Regarding the study as a whole: Blood shared most expanded thyroid clonotypes above 0.001. In simple terms, a model built on 13 V-J features told ophthalmopathy apart from stable hyperthyroidism.

Researchers amplified the TCR beta CDR3 regions from RNA transcripts. In the first-round RT-PCR of the TCR CDR3, the HTBI primer set was used. One entry per CDR3 protein, called by TCRdb with MiXCR from the multiplex PCR reads. The table lists hundreds of thousands of distinct CDR3 sequences, roughly 14% of them singletons. The V end was cut by 4 bases, the J end by 5 bases, with 13 bases between. This CDR3 is 13 amino acids long. Germline V gene data show CDR1 as SGHRS and CDR2 as YFSETQ. Specimen: blood. This receptor was identified in a man younger than 35 with Graves' ophthalmopathy. The gene calls are TRBV5-1 and TRBJ2-7; D is possibly TRBD1 or TRBD2 (5 bases each). CDR3 nucleotides: TGCGCCAGCAGCGTCCGGGACGGGGACGAGCAGTACTTC. It specifies CASSVRDGDEQYF. Full variable domain (rest looked up from reference TRBV5-1 and TRBJ2-7): KAGVTQTPRYLIKTRGQQVTLSCSPISGHRSVSWYQQTPGQGLQFLFEYFSETQRNKGNFPGRFSGRQFSNSRSEMNVSTLELGDSALYLCASSVRDGDEQYFGPGTRLTVT.